The source of this TCR beta chain is a study of T cell responses to AZD1222 COVID-19 vaccine. Study outcomes and limitations: Across the whole spike, CD4 TCRs peaked at regions 160-218 and 743-854. The study sampled repertoires only after the peak T cell response. It was only six AZD1222 recipients who were seropositive at baseline.

Clones were sequenced by immunoSEQ multiplex PCR, and TCRdb holds only the in-frame ones, with some missing. The table has over 110,000 clones, approximately 87% seen once. Samples with a second dose at about 4 or about 12 weeks were pooled together. Points on this clone: The antigen is unknown.

The CDR3 extends over 13 amino acids. The V end was cut by 5 bases, the J end by 5 bases, with 10 bases between. The germline gives CDR1 GTSNPN, CDR2 SVGIG (reference sequence). The chain joins TRBV30 to TRBJ1-6; D gene unclear. The clonotype was recovered from an adult who received the AZD1222 COVID-19 vaccine. The sample in question was peripheral blood, obtained 28 days after the second AZD1222 dose. Here the CDR3 reads CAWEVTNNSPLHF. The CDR3 DNA is TGTGCCTGGGAGGTCACGAATAATTCACCCCTCCACTTT.